This record concerns one T cell receptor (beta chain) sequence. The antigen remains undetermined. A junction boundary mismatches the germline segment, possibly from a read error. This sample stems from a study of T cell repertoires in cytomegalovirus infection. Study-wide context: CMV infection and matching HLA type were both indicated by public TCR beta signatures.

This CDR3 region has 13 residues. CDR1 SGHTA and CDR2 FQGNSA come from the germline V gene. Study results and limitations: Dominating the ex vivo response were TCR beta clonotypes that were CMV-specific and HLA-C-restricted. Carriers of CMV and the relevant HLA type were discriminated by public TCR beta frequency.

TCRdb redid the calling of the reads with MiXCR, one entry per CDR3 protein. The table lists about 450,000 distinct CDR3 sequences, roughly 31% of them singletons, with roughly an eighth in the top ten. The V and J genes are TRBV7-2 and TRBJ1-1; no definite D call. This receptor was obtained from a human donor in good health (CMV status not recorded). Some clones in this sample may be carry-over from other donors' samples. Sequenced sample: PBMCs. CDR3 loop: CASSFAANTEALF. CDR3 sequence (DNA): TGTGCCAGCAGCTTTGCAGCGAACACTGAAGCTTTATTT.